This TCR beta chain was retrieved from a study of cytomegalovirus exposure and HLA in healthy donors. General observations from the study: DRB1 showed the most TCR associations and HLA-C the fewest in a later analysis, as rates varied by HLA locus.

Germline V gene sequence: CDR1 MNHNY, CDR2 SVGAGI (reference sequence). This CDR3 is built from 13 residues. V was shortened by 4 bases and J by 6 bases, with 12 bases between the two germline ends. PCR employed 60 Vbeta and 13 Jbeta primers. TCRdb's table, derived via immunoSEQ multiplex PCR, lists solely in-frame clones and lacks some. The sample records 150,000 to 160,000 clones, 74% being singletons. This clone was seen a handful of times. Its antigen remains unidentified. Sequencing used PBMCs. The rearrangement joins TRBV6-6 to TRBJ1-1; tentative D call: TRBD1 (5 bases). The receptor's source is a man aged 25 to 40 in good health and CMV-seronegative. CDR3 bases: TGTGCCAGCAGTTCGGGGGATCGGCCTGAAGCTTTCTTT. The encoded protein is CASSSGDRPEAFF.